The next 20 T cell receptor beta chains were all read from a single sample in a study of OX40 agonist ivuxolimab in advanced cancers. The method was immunoSEQ multiplex PCR; TCRdb's version includes in-frame clones alone and lacks a portion of them. The sample carries about 86,000 clones, around 90% recorded once. The specimen comprised CD4+ or CD8+ T cells sorted from blood, sampled in a trial of the OX40 agonist ivuxolimab. The receptors were gathered from an adult with an advanced solid tumor such as melanoma, head and neck, liver or kidney cancer.

The sample holds a few counts of this clone. This chain joins TRBV20-1 and TRBJ1-5; TRBD1 is a possible D gene (5 bases). With 5 bases removed from V and 11 bases from J, the gap between germline ends came to 10 bases. Germline CDR1 DFQATT, CDR2 SNEGSKA (reference sequence). The CDR3 length is 10 residues. The CDR3 reads CSAAGASQHF. The CDR3 DNA sequence: TGCAGTGCTGCTGGGGCGTCCCAGCATTTT.

The rearrangement uses TRBV5-6 and TRBJ1-2, with a possible D match to TRBD1 (5 bases). Germline V lookup: CDR1 SGHDT, CDR2 YYEEEE. The CDR3 totals 14 residues. Trimming shortened V by 4 bases and J by 5 bases, and 15 bases separated the two germline ends. The CDR3 DNA follows: TGTGCCAGCAGCCCGGGGACGCCTCTTTATGGCTACACCTTC. Translated: CASSPGTPLYGYTF.

The gene calls are TRBV5-8 and TRBJ2-1; D not certain. V was cut by 1 base and J by 0 bases, with 5 bases left in between. The CDR3 spans 14 residues. Germline CDR1 SGHTS, CDR2 YDEGEE. Written as DNA, the CDR3 is TGTGCCAGCAGCTTGACCTTCTCCTACAATGAGCAGTTCTTC. Protein product: CASSLTFSYNEQFF.

The chain carries TRBV7-2 and TRBJ1-1; D gene ambiguous. The CDR3 covers 14 residues. The V end lost 3 bases, the J end lost 0 bases, and 8 bases lay between the germline ends. Germline CDR1 SGHTA, CDR2 FQGNSA. CDR3 nucleotides: TGTGCCAGCAGCTTCGGACCAATGAACACTGAAGCTTTCTTT. It encodes CASSFGPMNTEAFF.

This clone was recorded once. The rearrangement links TRBV29-1 to TRBJ1-6; D perhaps matches TRBD1 (5 bases). Germline CDR1 reads SQVTM; CDR2 reads ANQGSEA. V lost 5 bases and J lost 8, with 16 bases in between. This CDR3 is built from 14 residues. The CDR3 sequence is CSVKGTGWDSPLHF. The CDR3 DNA sequence: TGCAGCGTTAAAGGGACGGGGTGGGATTCACCCCTCCACTTT. The complete variable domain, with remaining parts taken from reference TRBV29-1 and TRBJ1-6, reads SAVISQKPSRDICQRGTSLTIQCQVDSQVTMMFWYRQQPGQSLTLIATANQGSEATYESGFVIDKFPISRPNLTFSTLTVSNMSPEDSSIYLCSVKGTGWDSPLHFGNGTRLTVT.

The J gene is TRBJ2-5, the V gene TRBV7-9, with TRBD1 identical over 8 bases. After removal of 1 base from V and 2 bases from J, the junction contained 9 bases not matched to a gene. The CDR3 has 17 residues. Germline-derived CDR1 and CDR2 are SEHNR and FQNEAQ (reference sequence). The CDR3 DNA reads TGTGCCAGCAGCTTAGGGGAGGACAGGGCATTGCAAGAGACCCAGTACTTC. Protein: CASSLGEDRALQETQYF.

The chain combines TRBV30 with TRBJ1-2, with D tentatively TRBD1 (6 bases). The CDR3 runs 11 residues. Germline V gene data show CDR1 as GTSNPN and CDR2 as SVGIG (reference sequence). CDR3 DNA: TGTGGCAATGCGGGGGCCTATGGCTACACCTTC. Protein product: CGNAGAYGYTF.

This chain connects TRBV11-2 to TRBJ1-4; D is perhaps TRBD1 (6 bases). The CDR3 totals 13 residues. V dropped 8 bases and J dropped 6 bases, with 13 bases sitting between them. The V gene's germline CDR1 is SGHAT and CDR2 FQNNGV. This chain's CDR3 is CASAGAPYEKLFF. CDR3 nucleotides: TGTGCCAGCGCGGGGGCCCCCTATGAAAAACTGTTTTTT.

The V call is TRBV6-5, the J call TRBJ1-4; weak D call: TRBD1 (6 bases). Germline V gene lookup returns CDR1 MNHEY and CDR2 SVGAGI. The CDR3 extends over 15 amino acids. Deletions cut 0 bases from V and 7 bases from J, with 12 bases between. The CDR3 DNA sequence: TGTGCCAGCAGTTACTCGGACAGTGCAAGTGAAAAACTGTTTTTT. Its translation is CASSYSDSASEKLFF.

This chain links TRBV5-1 with TRBJ2-1, with 10 bases lining up with TRBD2. The CDR3 covers 17 residues. CDR1 SGHRS and CDR2 YFSETQ come from the germline V gene. After removal of 4 bases from V and 0 bases from J, the junction contained 7 bases not matched to a gene. This CDR3 is CASSPSGSTSSYNEQFF. The DNA for the CDR3 is TGCGCCAGCAGCCCTAGCGGGAGCACGAGCTCCTACAATGAGCAGTTCTTC. The full variable domain, with the rest looked up from reference TRBV5-1 and TRBJ2-1, is KAGVTQTPRYLIKTRGQQVTLSCSPISGHRSVSWYQQTPGQGLQFLFEYFSETQRNKGNFPGRFSGRQFSNSRSEMNVSTLELGDSALYLCASSPSGSTSSYNEQFFGPGTRLTVL.

The chain links TRBV4-1 to TRBJ2-5, with D perhaps matching TRBD1 (6 bases). V was shortened by 0 bases and J by 5 bases, with 7 bases between the two germline ends. CDR1 and CDR2 from the germline V gene are MGHRA and YSYEKL. CDR3 length: 13 amino acids. The CDR3 DNA reads as TGCGCCAGCAGCCAAGATCAGGGGGAGACCCAGTACTTC. As protein: CASSQDQGETQYF.

The rearrangement links TRBV18 to TRBJ2-5; D unresolved. The germline V gene has CDR1 KGHSH and CDR2 LQKENI. Trimming stripped 3 bases from V and 0 bases from J, with 14 bases between. The length of the CDR3 is 16 residues. Written as DNA, the CDR3 is TGTGCCAGCTCACCTACCCCGCTTAAGTACCAAGAGACCCAGTACTTC. It codes for CASSPTPLKYQETQYF.

This chain connects TRBV27 to TRBJ1-1; 9 positions agree with TRBD1. Trimming cost V 2 bases and J 5 bases; bases outside gene matches: 15. CDR3 length equals 18 residues. Germline loops: CDR1 MNHEY, CDR2 SMNVEV (reference sequence). This CDR3 is CASSLLSDRGLRVTEAFF. DNA for the CDR3: TGTGCCAGCAGTTTACTCTCGGACAGGGGCCTCCGAGTAACTGAAGCTTTCTTT.

The CDR3 loop is CASSLDQKDSPLHF. In nucleotides, the CDR3 is TGTGCCAGCAGCTTAGATCAGAAGGATTCACCCCTCCACTTT. The rearrangement uses TRBV11-2 and TRBJ1-6; D remains ambiguous. The CDR3 contains 14 residues. CDR1 is SGHAT, CDR2 FQNNGV, per germline. Trimming cost V 0 bases and J 8 bases, with 8 bases left between them.

This clone was counted between two and nine times. The chain combines TRBV12-2 with TRBJ2-7. TRBV12-2 is flagged as a pseudogene. This CDR3 region has 15 residues. CDR3 nucleotide sequence: TGTGCAAGTCGCTTGCCGTATGGAAGGGTATGCGAGCAGTACTTC. Its protein product is CASRLPYGRVCEQYF.

The V gene is TRBV5-1, the J gene TRBJ1-4; 7 positions match TRBD1. Per germline, CDR1 SGHRS and CDR2 YFSETQ. CDR3 length: 17 amino acids. V lost 0 bases to trimming and J lost 5 bases; unmatched junction nucleotides: 10. The DNA of the CDR3 is TGCGCCAGCAGCTTGGCTCAACCGGGACAGCGCAATGAAAAACTGTTTTTT. Its protein is CASSLAQPGQRNEKLFF.

This clone was seen just once. J is TRBJ1-5 and V is TRBV19, with D perhaps TRBD1 (5 bases). CDR3 size: 14 residues. Germline CDR1 LNHDA, CDR2 SQIVND (reference sequence). V shed 4 bases and J shed 6 bases, with 13 bases lying between them. As DNA, the CDR3 is TGTGCCAGTAGTACGTCAGGGAGCGGTCAGCCCCAGCATTTT. Protein sequence: CASSTSGSGQPQHF.

This clone came up once. The J gene is TRBJ2-7, the V gene TRBV19, with 8 bases lining up with TRBD1. J lost 4 bases, V lost 3 bases, and 8 bases had no gene match. From germline, CDR1 is LNHDA and CDR2 SQIVND (reference sequence). This CDR3 contains 15 residues. The CDR3 sequence is CASSIPDRAVYEQYF. The CDR3 DNA follows: TGTGCCAGTAGTATCCCGGACAGGGCGGTATACGAGCAGTACTTC.

This sequence joins TRBV28 and TRBJ2-2; 10 bases align to TRBD1. Trimming took 5 bases from V and 6 from J; bases not matched to a gene: 18. Germline lookup yields CDR1 MDHEN and CDR2 SYDVKM. This CDR3 region has 19 residues. The CDR3 DNA reads as TGTGCCAGCAGTAGTCTTAGGGATCCCGGGACAGGGGCGGCCGGGGAGCTGTTTTTT. Its protein is CASSSLRDPGTGAAGELFF.

This rearrangement joins TRBV5-1 to TRBJ2-7; 9 positions agree with TRBD2. CDR1 is SGHRS, CDR2 YFSETQ, per germline. There are 16 residues in the CDR3. Trimming at V came to 4 bases and at J to 6 bases, leaving 14 bases not matched to a gene. Here the CDR3 reads CASSDPRGGAHREQYF. CDR3 nucleotide sequence: TGCGCCAGCAGCGACCCGCGGGGGGGGGCCCATCGCGAGCAGTACTTC.